What follows describes a single T cell receptor beta chain. Its antigen remains unknown. These data are taken from a study of PD-1 blockade in classical Hodgkin lymphoma. Following autologous stem cell transplantation, relapse occurred in every patient, and exposure to brentuximab vedotin varied. Only in-frame clones appear in the TCRdb table, and some are missing; sequencing was by immunoSEQ multiplex PCR. The profile shows over 35,000 clones, over 80% of them singletons. This CDR3 region has 11 residues. Germline V gene sequence: CDR1 MNHNS, CDR2 SASEGT. V was cut by 6 bases and J by 8 bases, with 7 bases left in between. Study observations and caveats: By C4D1, CD4+ diversity increased significantly, especially in complete responders. It was among complete responders that baseline diversity resembled that of newly diagnosed patients. Relapsed/refractory patients reportedly had the lowest baseline TCR diversity, below newly diagnosed patients, who were below healthy donors.

This sequence was found in a human donor with classical Hodgkin lymphoma. The chain recombines TRBV6-1 with TRBJ1-4; no clear D gene. The starting material was peripheral blood mononuclear cells (PBMCs), obtained at baseline. The CDR3 bases are TGTGCCAGCAGAACCGGAGAAAAACTGTTTTTT. Its protein product is CASRTGEKLFF.